The clone carrying this T cell receptor (beta chain) was seen only a few times. The antigen is undetermined. Without the conserved terminal phenylalanine or tryptophan, this CDR3 likely stems from a read error. The DNA is omitted, as the CDR3 cannot be located on it reliably, and the CDR3 follows TCRdb's listing. Specified time point: sample taken at primary tumor resection. Tumor, nontumor lung or frozen PBMC supplied whole RNA that was sequenced unsorted. These data originate in a study of spatial heterogeneity in lung cancer. Overall study findings and caveats: Blood contained ubiquitous expanded tumor TCRs more at resection than at follow-up.

TCRdb reanalysed the 5' RACE reads using MiXCR and keeps one entry per CDR3 protein. The profile shows some 37,000 distinct CDR3 sequences, less than 5.5% of them singletons. The germline V gene has CDR1 LGHNT and CDR2 FRNRAP. The CDR3 spans 15 amino acids, including both terminal residues. The TCR sequence derives from a female donor with early-stage non-small cell lung cancer. The chain links TRBV12-5 to TRBJ2-7; the table gives TRBD1 as D, unverified against the DNA. The sample here was PBMCs, taken at surgery. CDR3 sequence reads: CASGLVKKGADRAVS.